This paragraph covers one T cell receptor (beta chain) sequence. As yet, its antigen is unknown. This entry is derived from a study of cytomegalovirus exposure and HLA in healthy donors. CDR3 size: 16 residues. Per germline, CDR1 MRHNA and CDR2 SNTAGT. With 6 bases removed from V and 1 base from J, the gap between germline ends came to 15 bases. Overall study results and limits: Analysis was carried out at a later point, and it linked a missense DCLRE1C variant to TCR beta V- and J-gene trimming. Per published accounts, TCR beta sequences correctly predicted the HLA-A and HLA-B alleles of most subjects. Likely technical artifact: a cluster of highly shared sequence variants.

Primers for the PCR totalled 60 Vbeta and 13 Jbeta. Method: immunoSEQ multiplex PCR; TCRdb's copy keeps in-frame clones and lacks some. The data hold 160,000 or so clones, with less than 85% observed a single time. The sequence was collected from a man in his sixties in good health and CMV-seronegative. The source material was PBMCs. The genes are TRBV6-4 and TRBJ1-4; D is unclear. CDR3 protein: CASSLNEEVTNEKLFF. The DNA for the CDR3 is TGTGCCAGCAGCCTAAACGAGGAGGTAACTAATGAAAAACTGTTTTTT.